This is a list of T cell receptor beta chains from one sample in a study of CD8+ T cells in alopecia areata. Repertoires were generated with immunoSEQ multiplex PCR, while TCRdb's copy carries only in-frame clones and drops some. This sample has 150,000 or so clones, with 45% to 50% found just once. The sample in question was CD8+ T cells sorted from blood, obtained at week 0. All receptors derive from a human donor with alopecia areata. The CDR3 runs from the conserved cysteine through the conserved F or W. The D gene is left open where the match is weak. Not every row has a clone size; where given, it reads once, few, many or a size class.

D | J | size | V | CDR3 | DNA
- | TRBJ2-1 | - | TRBV6-5 | CASGVEQFF | TGTGCCAGCGGGGTTGAGCAGTTCTTC
TRBD2 | TRBJ2-1 | - | TRBV9 | CASSVGAGRDEQFF | TGTGCCAGCAGCGTAGGGGCAGGGAGGGATGAGCAGTTCTTC
- | TRBJ1-2 | - | TRBV30 | CAWSPDDAHYGYTF | TGTGCCTGGAGTCCCGACGACGCACACTATGGCTACACCTTC
- | TRBJ1-1 | few | TRBV11-2 | CASSLEQIEAFF | TGTGCCAGCAGCTTAGAACAGATTGAAGCTTTCTTT
- | TRBJ2-6 | many | TRBV7-2 | CASRDLSGANVLTF | TGTGCCAGCAGAGACTTATCTGGGGCCAACGTCCTGACTTTC
TRBD1 | TRBJ2-7 | few | TRBV27 | CASSVPGTGIYEQYF | TGTGCCAGCAGTGTTCCCGGGACAGGGATCTACGAGCAGTACTTC
TRBD1 | TRBJ1-2 | - | TRBV27 | CASSSPGQGYYGYTF | TGTGCCAGCAGTTCACCGGGACAGGGTTACTATGGCTACACCTTC
TRBD1 | TRBJ1-1 | few | TRBV9 | CASSLPTGESDTEAFF | TGTGCCAGCAGCTTACCGACAGGGGAGTCGGACACTGAAGCTTTCTTT
- | TRBJ2-6 | - | TRBV5-1 | CASSPDSGANVLTF | TGCGCCAGCAGCCCCGACTCTGGGGCCAACGTCCTGACTTTC
- | TRBJ2-7 | few | TRBV9 | CASSVRSGPRNEQYF | TGTGCCAGCAGCGTAAGGTCCGGTCCTCGGAACGAGCAGTACTTC
TRBD1 | TRBJ1-4 | - | TRBV30 | CAQGRDSSNEKLFF | TGTGCCCAGGGTAGGGACAGCTCTAATGAAAAACTGTTTTTT
- | TRBJ2-1 | - | TRBV7-6 | CASSPQCEQFF | TGTGCCAGCAGCCCACAGTGTGAGCAGTTCTTC
- | TRBJ2-7 | few | TRBV10-3 | CAISGTKQEQYF | TGTGCCATCAGTGGTACCAAGCAGGAGCAGTACTTC
- | TRBJ1-4 | - | TRBV30 | CAWIREKLFF | TGTGCCTGGATTCGTGAAAAACTGTTTTTT
- | TRBJ2-2 | few | TRBV27 | CASSLNQGLNTGELFF | TGTGCCAGCAGTTTAAATCAGGGGCTGAACACCGGGGAGCTGTTTTTT
- | TRBJ2-7 | few | TRBV30 | CAWSGSYEQYF | TGTGCCTGGAGTGGATCCTACGAGCAGTACTTC
- | TRBJ1-5 | few | TRBV27 | CASSSAGSNQPQHF | TGTGCCAGCAGTTCGGCAGGTAGCAATCAGCCCCAGCATTTT
- | TRBJ2-3 | - | TRBV6-6 | CASSYRPGPDTQYF | TGTGCCAGCAGCTACCGGCCGGGCCCAGATACGCAGTATTTT
TRBD2 | TRBJ2-2 | - | TRBV7-8 | CASSVNLAGSLPGELFF | TGTGCCAGCAGCGTAAATCTAGCGGGTAGCCTGCCGGGGGAGCTGTTTTTT
- | TRBJ2-1 | - | TRBV10-3 | CAIAPRGGHEQFF | TGTGCCATCGCACCACGAGGGGGGCATGAGCAGTTCTTC
- | TRBJ2-7 | - | TRBV6-5 | CASSYGDSSYEQYF | TGTGCCAGCAGTTACGGCGACTCCTCCTACGAGCAGTACTTC
TRBD1 | TRBJ2-3 | - | TRBV30 | CAWERDRGGTDTQYF | TGTGCCTGGGAAAGGGACAGGGGCGGTACAGATACGCAGTATTTT
- | TRBJ2-2 | - | TRBV29-1 | CSVEGLGGTGELFF | TGCAGCGTGGAAGGATTGGGGGGCACCGGGGAGCTGTTTTTT
- | TRBJ1-1 | few | TRBV19 | CASSELQNTEAFF | TGTGCCAGTAGTGAACTACAGAACACTGAAGCTTTCTTT
TRBD1 | TRBJ2-1 | - | TRBV6-6 | CASSRTGSSYNEQFF | TGTGCCAGCAGCAGGACAGGGTCCTCCTACAATGAGCAGTTCTTC
- | TRBJ1-2 | - | TRBV7-9 | CASSSWGDYGYTF | TGTGCCAGCAGCTCCTGGGGTGACTATGGCTACACCTTC
- | TRBJ1-1 | - | TRBV5-1 | CASRRGMNTEAFF | TGCGCCAGCAGAAGGGGCATGAACACTGAAGCTTTCTTT
TRBD2 | TRBJ2-3 | - | TRBV27 | CASSLTSGGETDTQYF | TGTGCCAGCAGTTTAACTAGCGGGGGGGAAACAGATACGCAGTATTTT
TRBD1 | TRBJ2-1 | - | TRBV29-1 | CSVDQGQSYNEQFF | TGCAGCGTTGACCAGGGACAGTCCTACAATGAGCAGTTCTTC
- | TRBJ2-7 | few | TRBV5-5 | CASSFSYEQYF | TGTGCCAGCAGCTTTTCTTACGAGCAGTACTTC
- | TRBJ2-1 | - | TRBV29-1 | CSVDLPSSHEQFF | TGCAGCGTTGACCTCCCTAGCAGCCATGAGCAGTTCTTC
- | TRBJ1-6 | - | TRBV5-6 | CASSLHAFERSPLHF | TGTGCCAGCAGCTTGCATGCATTCGAACGTTCACCCCTCCACTTT
- | TRBJ2-7 | once | TRBV25-1 | CASSESAGAESYEQYF | TGTGCCAGCAGTGAATCGGCCGGGGCAGAATCCTACGAGCAGTACTTC
- | TRBJ1-1 | - | TRBV30 | CAWSVGTSEAFF | TGTGCCTGGAGTGTAGGTACTTCTGAAGCTTTCTTT
- | TRBJ2-3 | - | TRBV5-6 | CASSFSGGADTQYF | TGTGCCAGCAGCTTCTCCGGAGGCGCAGATACGCAGTATTTT
- | TRBJ2-7 | - | TRBV15 | CATSREGRAPYEQYF | TGTGCCACCAGCAGAGAGGGCAGGGCCCCCTACGAGCAGTACTTC
- | TRBJ2-5 | - | TRBV7-2 | CASSLGLETQYF | TGTGCCAGCAGCTTAGGACTGGAGACCCAGTACTTC